This T cell receptor beta chain was sequenced in a study of cytomegalovirus exposure and HLA in healthy donors. Notes on the study in general: A later analysis revealed that TCR association rates differed between HLA loci, peaking at DRB1 and bottoming out at HLA-C.

The PCR was carried out with 60 Vbeta primers and 13 Jbeta primers. Profiling relied on immunoSEQ multiplex PCR, and the TCRdb table lists in-frame clones only, not all of them. The sample yields fewer than 70,000 clones, around 73% seen once. Points on this clone: What it recognizes is unknown.

Trimming shortened V by 5 bases and J by 5 bases, and 13 bases separated the two germline ends. CDR1 is SGHTA, CDR2 FQGNSA, per germline. The CDR3 is made up of 13 amino acids. Input material: PBMCs. This receptor was identified in a man over 45 in good health and CMV-seronegative. V gene TRBV7-2 combines with J gene TRBJ2-7; D remains unclear. CDR3 sequence reads: CASSPRFVDEQYF. CDR3 DNA: TGTGCCAGCAGCCCCCGTTTCGTTGACGAGCAGTACTTC. Full variable domain (outside the CDR3, taken from reference TRBV7-2 and TRBJ2-7): GAGVSQSPSNKVTEKGKDVELRCDPISGHTALYWYRQSLGQGLEFLIYFQGNSAPDKSGLPSDRFSAERTGGSVSTLTIQRTQQEDSAVYLCASSPRFVDEQYFGPGTRLTVT.